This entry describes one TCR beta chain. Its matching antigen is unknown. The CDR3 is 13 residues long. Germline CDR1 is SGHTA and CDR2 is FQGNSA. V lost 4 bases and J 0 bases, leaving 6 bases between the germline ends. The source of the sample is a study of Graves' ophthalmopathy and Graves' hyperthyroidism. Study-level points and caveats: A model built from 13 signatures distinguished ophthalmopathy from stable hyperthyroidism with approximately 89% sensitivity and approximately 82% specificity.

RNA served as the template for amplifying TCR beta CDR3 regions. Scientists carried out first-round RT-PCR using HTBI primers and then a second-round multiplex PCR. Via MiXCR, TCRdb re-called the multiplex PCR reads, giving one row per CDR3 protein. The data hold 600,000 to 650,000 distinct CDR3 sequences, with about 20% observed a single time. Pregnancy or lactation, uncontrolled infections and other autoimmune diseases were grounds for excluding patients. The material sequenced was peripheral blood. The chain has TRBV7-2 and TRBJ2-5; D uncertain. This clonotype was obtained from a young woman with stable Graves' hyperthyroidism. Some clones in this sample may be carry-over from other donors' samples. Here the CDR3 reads CASSSRDQETQYF. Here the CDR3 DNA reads TGTGCCAGCAGCTCTAGAGACCAAGAGACCCAGTACTTC.